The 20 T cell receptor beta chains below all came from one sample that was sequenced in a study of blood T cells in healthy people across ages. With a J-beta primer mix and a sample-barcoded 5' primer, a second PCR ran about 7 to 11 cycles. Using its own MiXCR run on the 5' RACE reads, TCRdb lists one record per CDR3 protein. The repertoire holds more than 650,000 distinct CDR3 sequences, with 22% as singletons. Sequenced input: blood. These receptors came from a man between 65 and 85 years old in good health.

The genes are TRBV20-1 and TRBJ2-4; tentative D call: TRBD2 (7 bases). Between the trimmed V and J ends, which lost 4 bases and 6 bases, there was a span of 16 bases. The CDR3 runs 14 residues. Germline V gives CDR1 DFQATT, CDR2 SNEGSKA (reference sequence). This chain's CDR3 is CSATRGRDLNIQYF. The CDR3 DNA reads TGCAGTGCTACGAGGGGGAGGGACTTAAACATTCAGTACTTC.

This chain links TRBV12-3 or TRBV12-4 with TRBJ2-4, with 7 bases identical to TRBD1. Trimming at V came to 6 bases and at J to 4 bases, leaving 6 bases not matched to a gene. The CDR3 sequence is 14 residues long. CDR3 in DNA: TGTGCCAGCAGCCTACAGGGGCTAAAAAACATTCAGTACTTC. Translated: CASSLQGLKNIQYF.

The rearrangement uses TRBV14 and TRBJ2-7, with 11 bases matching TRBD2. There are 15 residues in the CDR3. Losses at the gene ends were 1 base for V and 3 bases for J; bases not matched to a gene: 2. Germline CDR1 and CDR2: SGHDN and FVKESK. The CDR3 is CASSQALAGVYEQYF. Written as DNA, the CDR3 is TGTGCCAGCAGCCAAGCACTAGCGGGAGTCTACGAGCAGTACTTC.

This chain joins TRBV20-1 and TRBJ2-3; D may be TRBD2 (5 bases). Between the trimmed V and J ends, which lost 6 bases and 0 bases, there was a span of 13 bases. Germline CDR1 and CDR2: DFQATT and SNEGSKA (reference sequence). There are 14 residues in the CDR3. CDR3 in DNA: TGCAGTGCCCCGGGGATTCTTAGCACAGATACGCAGTATTTT. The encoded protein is CSAPGILSTDTQYF.

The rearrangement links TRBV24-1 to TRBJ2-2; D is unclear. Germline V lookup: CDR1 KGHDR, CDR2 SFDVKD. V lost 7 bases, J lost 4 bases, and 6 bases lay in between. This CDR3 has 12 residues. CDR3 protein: CATSPITGELFF. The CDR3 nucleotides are TGTGCCACCAGCCCTATCACCGGGGAGCTGTTTTTT.

CDR3 DNA: TGTGCCAGCAGCCCCTTTGGGTACAATGAGCAGTTCTTC. This sequence encodes CASSPFGYNEQFF. V is TRBV12-3 or TRBV12-4 and J is TRBJ2-1; D is unclear. The V end was cut by 6 bases, the J end by 4 bases, with 10 bases between. CDR3 size: 13 residues.

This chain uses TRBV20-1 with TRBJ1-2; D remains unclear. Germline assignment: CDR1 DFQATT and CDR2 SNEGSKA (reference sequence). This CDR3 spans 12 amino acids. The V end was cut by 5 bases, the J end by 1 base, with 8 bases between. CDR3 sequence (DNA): TGCAGTGCTGCAAGGAGTAACTATGGCTACACCTTC. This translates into CSAARSNYGYTF.

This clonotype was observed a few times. The CDR3 sequence: CSARVGGTPTEAFF. In DNA form, the CDR3 reads TGCAGTGCTAGAGTGGGGGGGACCCCCACTGAAGCTTTCTTT. J is TRBJ1-1 and V is TRBV20-1; D is perhaps TRBD1 (5 bases). Trimming stripped 1 base from V and 4 bases from J, with 13 bases between. The CDR3 has 14 residues. Looked up from germline, CDR1 is DFQATT and CDR2 is SNEGSKA (reference sequence).

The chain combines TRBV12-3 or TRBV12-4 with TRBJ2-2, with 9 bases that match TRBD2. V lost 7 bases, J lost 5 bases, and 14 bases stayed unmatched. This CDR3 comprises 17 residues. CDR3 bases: TGTGCCAGCACGGTTTCTCAGCGGGAGGTCAAGACCGGGGAGCTGTTTTTT. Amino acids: CASTVSQREVKTGELFF.

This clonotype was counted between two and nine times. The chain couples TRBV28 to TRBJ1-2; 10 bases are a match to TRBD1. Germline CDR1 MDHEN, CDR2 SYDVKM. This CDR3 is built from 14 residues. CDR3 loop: CAARFGTGANGYTF. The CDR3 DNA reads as TGTGCAGCTCGGTTCGGGACAGGGGCGAATGGCTACACCTTC.

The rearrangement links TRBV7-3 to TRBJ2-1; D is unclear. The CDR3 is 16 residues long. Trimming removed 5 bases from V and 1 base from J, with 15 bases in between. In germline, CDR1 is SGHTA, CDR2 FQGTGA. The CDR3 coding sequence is TGTGCCAGCAGCCCCTTGCCTAGTCTGTCCTACAATGAGCAGTTCTTC. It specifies CASSPLPSLSYNEQFF.

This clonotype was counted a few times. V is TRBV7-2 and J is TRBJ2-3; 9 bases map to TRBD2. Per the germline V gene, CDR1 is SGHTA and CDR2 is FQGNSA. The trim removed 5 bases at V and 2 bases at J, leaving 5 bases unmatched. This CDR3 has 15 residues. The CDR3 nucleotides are TGTGCCAGCAGCCCCCGGACTAGCGACACAGATACGCAGTATTTT. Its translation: CASSPRTSDTDTQYF.

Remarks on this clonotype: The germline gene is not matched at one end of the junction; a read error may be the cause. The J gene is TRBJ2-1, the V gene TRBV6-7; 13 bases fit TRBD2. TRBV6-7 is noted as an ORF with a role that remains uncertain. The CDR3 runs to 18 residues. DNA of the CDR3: TGTGCCAGCAGAAGGACTAGCGGGGGAACGGAGTCCTACAAAGAGCAGTTCTTC. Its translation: CASRRTSGGTESYKEQFF.

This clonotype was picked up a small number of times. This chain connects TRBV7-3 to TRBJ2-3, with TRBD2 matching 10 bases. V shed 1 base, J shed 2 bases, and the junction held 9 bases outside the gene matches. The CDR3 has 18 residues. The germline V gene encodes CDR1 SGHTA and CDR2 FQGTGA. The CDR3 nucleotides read TGTGCCAGCAGCTTAATTAGGGTAGCGGGAGGTTCCACAGATACGCAGTATTTT. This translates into CASSLIRVAGGSTDTQYF.

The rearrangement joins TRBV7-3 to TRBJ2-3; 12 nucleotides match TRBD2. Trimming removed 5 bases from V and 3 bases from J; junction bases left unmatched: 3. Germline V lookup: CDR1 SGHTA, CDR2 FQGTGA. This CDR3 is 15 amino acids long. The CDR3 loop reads CASSVGLAGTDTQYF. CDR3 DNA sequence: TGTGCCAGCAGCGTAGGACTAGCGGGAACAGATACGCAGTATTTT.

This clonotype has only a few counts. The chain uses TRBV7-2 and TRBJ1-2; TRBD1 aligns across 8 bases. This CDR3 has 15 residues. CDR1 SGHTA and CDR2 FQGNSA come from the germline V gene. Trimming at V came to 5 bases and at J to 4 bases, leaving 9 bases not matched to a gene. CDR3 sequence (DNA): TGTGCCAGCAGCCCCCAGGGGGCCAGTCCCTATGGCTACACCTTC. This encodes CASSPQGASPYGYTF.

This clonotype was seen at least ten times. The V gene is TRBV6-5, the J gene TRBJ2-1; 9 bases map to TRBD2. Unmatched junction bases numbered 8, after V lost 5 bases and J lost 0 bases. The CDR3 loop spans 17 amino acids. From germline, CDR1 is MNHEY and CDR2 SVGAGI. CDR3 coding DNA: TGTGCCAGCAGTACCCGTAGTAGCGGGGGCTCCTACAATGAGCAGTTCTTC. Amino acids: CASSTRSSGGSYNEQFF.

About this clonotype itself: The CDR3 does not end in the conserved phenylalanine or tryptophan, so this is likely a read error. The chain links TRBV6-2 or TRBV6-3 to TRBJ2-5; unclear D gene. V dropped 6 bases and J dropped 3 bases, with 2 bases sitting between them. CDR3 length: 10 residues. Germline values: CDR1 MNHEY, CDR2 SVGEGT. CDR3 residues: CASRKETQYL. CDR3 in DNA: TGTGCCAGCAGAAAAGAGACCCAGTACCTC.

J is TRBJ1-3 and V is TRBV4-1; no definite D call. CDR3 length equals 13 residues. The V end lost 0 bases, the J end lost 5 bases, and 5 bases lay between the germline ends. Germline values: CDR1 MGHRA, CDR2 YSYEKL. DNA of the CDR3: TGCGCCAGCAGCCAAGAGGTCCGAAACACCATATATTTT. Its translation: CASSQEVRNTIYF.

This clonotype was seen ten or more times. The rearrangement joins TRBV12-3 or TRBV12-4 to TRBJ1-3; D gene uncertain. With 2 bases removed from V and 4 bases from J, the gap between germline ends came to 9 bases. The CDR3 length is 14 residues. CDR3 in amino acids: CASSLHPGGNTIYF. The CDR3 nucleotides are TGTGCCAGCAGTTTACATCCAGGAGGAAACACCATATATTTT.